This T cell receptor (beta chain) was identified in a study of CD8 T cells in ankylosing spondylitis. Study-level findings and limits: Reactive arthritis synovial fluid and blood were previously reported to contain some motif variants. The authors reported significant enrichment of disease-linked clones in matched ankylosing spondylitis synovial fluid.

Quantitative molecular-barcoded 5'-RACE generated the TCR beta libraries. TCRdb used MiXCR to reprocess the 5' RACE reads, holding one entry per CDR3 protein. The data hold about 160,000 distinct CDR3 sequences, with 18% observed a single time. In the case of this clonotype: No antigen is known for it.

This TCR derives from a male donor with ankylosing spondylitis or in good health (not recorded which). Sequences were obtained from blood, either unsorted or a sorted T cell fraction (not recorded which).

CDR3 sequence (DNA): TGTGCCAGCACACTGGGACTAGGGGAAGAGACCCAGTACTTC. Encoded protein: CASTLGLGEETQYF. The chain couples TRBV2 to TRBJ2-5; 8 bases are shared with TRBD2. The CDR3 consists of 14 residues. The trim removed 7 bases at V and 3 bases at J, leaving 7 bases unmatched. CDR1 and CDR2 (germline): SNHLY, FYNNEI.